This T cell receptor (beta chain) was observed in a study of cytomegalovirus exposure and HLA in healthy donors. About the research overall: As released early, the data held roughly 85 million unique TCRs from HLA-typed donors.

All donors participated as healthy donors of bone marrow. Each donor was nominally healthy when sampled (though unrecorded immune exposures were likely). General study results and limits: A missense DCLRE1C variant was associated with V- and J-gene trimming of TCR beta chains in a later analysis, and an independent cohort replicated the association.

With regard to this clone: Its antigen is not known.

The PCR ran on 60 Vbeta and 13 Jbeta primers. Produced via immunoSEQ multiplex PCR; TCRdb's table is partial and in-frame only. The table records roughly 120,000 clones, about 10% of them present only once. CDR1 is LNHDA, CDR2 SQIVND, per germline (reference sequence). The V end was cut by 5 bases, the J end by 1 base, with 11 bases between. This CDR3 has 15 residues. The sequencing sample was made of PBMCs. The sequence derives from a man aged 25-40 years in good health and CMV-seronegative. The chain couples TRBV19 to TRBJ2-2; weak D call: TRBD2 (6 bases). This chain's CDR3 is CASSPMGGNTGELFF. CDR3 nucleotide sequence: TGTGCCAGTAGTCCAATGGGGGGGAACACCGGGGAGCTGTTTTTT.